This is a list of T cell receptor beta chains from one sample in a study of STAT5B mutations in CD4+ large granular lymphocyte leukemia. The assay was immunoSEQ multiplex PCR, and TCRdb's table has in-frame clones only and misses some. The table has fewer than 40,000 clones, more than 75% seen once. Sequencing was done on a sample of CD4+ T cells from blood buffy coats. The receptors were sampled from a human donor in good health. Each CDR3 is given with its conserved first and last residue. Fields, in order: J gene, V gene, D gene, clone size, CDR3 DNA, CDR3 protein. D genes are given only for firm matches. Expanded clones are given a class, and other clones once, few, many or no size at all.

TRBJ2-3 TRBV29-1 TRBD2 NA TGCAGCGTTGAGGGCGGGGGGTCCCCAGATACGCAGTATTTT CSVEGGGSPDTQYF
TRBJ2-1 TRBV5-6 NA NA TGTGCCAGCAGCTTACAAGTATCGGGGAGGCTATACAATGAGCAGTTCTTC CASSLQVSGRLYNEQFF
TRBJ1-2 TRBV18 NA NA TGTGCCAGCGGGAGCCCTCTCGCAGGTTTCTATGGCTACACCTTC CASGSPLAGFYGYTF
TRBJ2-6 TRBV19 NA NA TGTGCCAGTAAAAACTCTGGGGCCAACGTCCTGACTTTC CASKNSGANVLTF
TRBJ2-1 TRBV6-1 NA NA TGTGCCAGCAGTGAGACCGACTTGAGCTCCTACAATGAGCAGTTCTTC CASSETDLSSYNEQFF
TRBJ1-2 TRBV19 NA few TGTGCCAGTAGGGGAGCAAACTATGGCTACACCTTC CASRGANYGYTF
TRBJ2-1 TRBV29-1 TRBD2 NA TGCAGCGCGGCGAGCGGGAGACGCGATGAGCAGTTCTTC CSAASGRRDEQFF
TRBJ1-3 TRBV11-2 NA NA TGTGCCAGCAGCTTAGATCTTCTTGGAAACACCATATATTTT CASSLDLLGNTIYF
TRBJ2-2 TRBV11-2 NA NA TGTGCCAGCATCAATCCTGTGGGGACGTTGTTTTTT CASINPVGTLFF
TRBJ2-5 TRBV6-5 TRBD2 NA TGTGCCAGCAAACGACTAGCGGGGGGGTTGGAGACCCAGTACTTC CASKRLAGGLETQYF
TRBJ2-2 TRBV5-6 NA NA TGTGCCAGCAGCTTGAAAGGTGTTGCCACCGGGGAGCTGTTTTTT CASSLKGVATGELFF
TRBJ2-3 TRBV6-5 TRBD2 NA TGTGCCAGCAGTCCGACTAGCACCCGCACAGATACGCAGTATTTT CASSPTSTRTDTQYF
TRBJ2-7 TRBV9 TRBD1 NA TGTGCCAGCAGCGTCGGACAGGGGGTTAGCGAGCAGTACTTC CASSVGQGVSEQYF
TRBJ2-5 TRBV19 NA NA TGTGCCAGTAGCGAGGGGCGCGAAGAGACCCAGTACTTC CASSEGREETQYF
TRBJ1-2 TRBV5-4 TRBD1 NA TGTGCCAGCAGCGTTACAGGGGGTCCCGGTGGCTACACCTTC CASSVTGGPGGYTF
TRBJ2-1 TRBV5-4 TRBD2 NA TGTGCCAGCAGCTATGGACTAGCGGGTTTGGATGAGCAGTTCTTC CASSYGLAGLDEQFF
TRBJ1-1 TRBV7-9 NA NA TGTGCCAGCAGCTTAGGCCCACTTCAGAACACTGAAGCTTTCTTT CASSLGPLQNTEAFF
TRBJ2-1 TRBV5-4 TRBD1 NA TGTGCCAGCAGCTTGATCGGGACAGCATACAATGAGCAGTTCTTC CASSLIGTAYNEQFF
TRBJ1-4 TRBV6-6 NA NA TGTGCCAGCAGTTCCAGAGACAGTGCAACTAATGAAAAACTGTTTTTT CASSSRDSATNEKLFF
TRBJ1-1 TRBV5-1 NA NA TGCGCCAGCAGGACCGAGGGGAACACTGAAGCTTTCTTT CASRTEGNTEAFF
TRBJ2-7 TRBV11-2 NA few TGTGCCAGCACCCCACAGGGAGTCCCTTTGAAACGGTACTTC CASTPQGVPLKRYF
TRBJ1-2 TRBV11-2 NA few TGTGCCAGCAGCGACGGACAAGCCGGCTACACCTTC CASSDGQAGYTF
TRBJ1-1 TRBV10-3 NA few TGTGCCATCAGTGAGGTCAGGGGCAGGGGCCTCCCTGAAGCTTTCTTT CAISEVRGRGLPEAFF
TRBJ2-7 TRBV10-3 NA NA TGTGCCATCAGTGATGGCAGGGGATACGAGCAGTACTTC CAISDGRGYEQYF
TRBJ2-7 TRBV15 NA NA TGTGCCACCAGCTCCCGAGGGCCCTACGAGCAGTACTTC CATSSRGPYEQYF
TRBJ2-2 TRBV9 TRBD1 NA TGTGCCAGCAGCGTAGTTACGGGACAGAGGGCCCCCGGGGAGCTGTTTTTT CASSVVTGQRAPGELFF
TRBJ2-7 TRBV6-5 TRBD2 NA TGTGCCAGCAGACCGACGGGGGGGCGGCAGTACTTC CASRPTGGRQYF
TRBJ2-3 TRBV18 NA few TGTGCCAGCTCGAGGCCCCCCCCAGATACGCAGTATTTT CASSRPPPDTQYF
TRBJ2-7 TRBV6-5 NA NA TGTGCCAGCAGCCGCGGCTCAGTGCTGGCCTACGAGCAGTACTTC CASSRGSVLAYEQYF
TRBJ1-1 TRBV15 NA NA TGTGCCACCAGCAGAGATCAGAGCGGCAGCGAAGCTTTCTTT CATSRDQSGSEAFF
TRBJ1-2 TRBV5-6 NA NA TGTGCCAGCAGCTTGCCGGGACGGAACTATGGCTACACCTTC CASSLPGRNYGYTF
TRBJ1-5 TRBV2 NA NA TGTGCCAGCAGTGAAGCCAGGGGTATTCATCAGCCCCAGCATTTT CASSEARGIHQPQHF
TRBJ1-5 TRBV6-6 NA once TGTGCCAGCAGTTCGGGACGGAACCTCGTTGAGCCCCAGCATTTT CASSSGRNLVEPQHF